These T cell receptor beta chains were read from a single sample in a study of T-cell reconstitution after alpha-beta-depleted transplantation in children. TCRdb called the PCR reads again in MiXCR, with one record for every CDR3 protein. The sample lists about 200,000 distinct CDR3 sequences; about 7% were seen once. Specimen: PBMCs, collected before TCRalphabeta/CD19-depleted stem cell transplant. The receptors here all came from a boy under 10 years old with acute lymphoblastic leukemia, due to receive a stem cell transplant. CDR3s leave out the opening cysteine and the closing phenylalanine or tryptophan. A D gene is named only where the DNA matches it firmly.

J gene: TRBJ2-7; CDR3 length: 13; V gene: TRBV11-2; D gene: .; CDR3 protein: ASSLVQGFPYEQY
J gene: TRBJ2-5; CDR3 length: 11; V gene: TRBV7-2; D gene: .; CDR3 protein: ASSLVGGETQY
J gene: TRBJ2-3; CDR3 length: 12; V gene: TRBV2; D gene: .; CDR3 protein: ASKGENRAETQY
J gene: TRBJ2-3; CDR3 length: 14; V gene: TRBV6-1; D gene: .; CDR3 protein: ASSVSGRWSTDTQY
J gene: TRBJ1-1; CDR3 length: 13; V gene: TRBV29-1; D gene: .; CDR3 protein: SVEGLQGMNTEAF
J gene: TRBJ1-2; CDR3 length: 12; V gene: TRBV5-1; D gene: TRBD1; CDR3 protein: ASSSGQGNYGYT
J gene: TRBJ2-3; CDR3 length: 14; V gene: TRBV4-3; D gene: .; CDR3 protein: ASSQAYGTPTDTQY
J gene: TRBJ2-7; CDR3 length: 9; V gene: TRBV20-1; D gene: .; CDR3 protein: SARRVYLQY
J gene: TRBJ2-7; CDR3 length: 10; V gene: TRBV29-1; D gene: TRBD1; CDR3 protein: SVLDRVNEQY
J gene: TRBJ1-2; CDR3 length: 13; V gene: TRBV12-3/TRBV12-4; D gene: .; CDR3 protein: ASSTSVVFGYGYT
J gene: TRBJ1-2; CDR3 length: 12; V gene: TRBV6-5; D gene: .; CDR3 protein: ASRWDGAIYGYT
J gene: TRBJ1-2; CDR3 length: 13; V gene: TRBV28; D gene: .; CDR3 protein: ASSFFSDSNYGYT
J gene: TRBJ2-5; CDR3 length: 13; V gene: TRBV7-9; D gene: .; CDR3 protein: ASSLMMGGQETQY
J gene: TRBJ1-2; CDR3 length: 10; V gene: TRBV18; D gene: .; CDR3 protein: ASSHDSYGYT
J gene: TRBJ1-5; CDR3 length: 9; V gene: TRBV20-1; D gene: .; CDR3 protein: SVKGHQPQH
J gene: TRBJ2-7; CDR3 length: 13; V gene: TRBV9; D gene: TRBD2; CDR3 protein: ASSPGRGADYEQY
J gene: TRBJ2-3; CDR3 length: 12; V gene: TRBV28; D gene: .; CDR3 protein: ASRQTTSTDTQY
J gene: TRBJ2-1; CDR3 length: 13; V gene: TRBV5-5; D gene: .; CDR3 protein: ASSLVGTTHNEQF
J gene: TRBJ2-5; CDR3 length: 15; V gene: TRBV20-1; D gene: TRBD2; CDR3 protein: SAKKGLAGGGQETQY
J gene: TRBJ2-5; CDR3 length: 14; V gene: TRBV25-1; D gene: .; CDR3 protein: ASSELGLGYQETQY
J gene: TRBJ1-1; CDR3 length: 13; V gene: TRBV12-3/TRBV12-4; D gene: TRBD1; CDR3 protein: ASSIRRGANTEAF
J gene: TRBJ2-1; CDR3 length: 16; V gene: TRBV2; D gene: TRBD2; CDR3 protein: ASSTRPGASGTYNEQF
J gene: TRBJ2-1; CDR3 length: 16; V gene: TRBV20-1; D gene: TRBD2; CDR3 protein: SARLGLNLGRGDYEQF
J gene: TRBJ1-1; CDR3 length: 10; V gene: TRBV29-1; D gene: TRBD1; CDR3 protein: SGGQTPYEAF
J gene: TRBJ2-7; CDR3 length: 9; V gene: TRBV29-1; D gene: TRBD2; CDR3 protein: SVRGGLEQY
J gene: TRBJ2-7; CDR3 length: 14; V gene: TRBV11-2; D gene: TRBD1; CDR3 protein: ASSLGAGTGNYEQY
J gene: TRBJ2-7; CDR3 length: 13; V gene: TRBV9; D gene: TRBD2; CDR3 protein: ASSASGTMSYEQY
J gene: TRBJ2-1; CDR3 length: 15; V gene: TRBV29-1; D gene: .; CDR3 protein: SVEMLGDLISIDEQF
J gene: TRBJ1-1; CDR3 length: 12; V gene: TRBV14; D gene: .; CDR3 protein: ASSQFRSTREAF
J gene: TRBJ1-2; CDR3 length: 10; V gene: TRBV7-8; D gene: .; CDR3 protein: ASSLEGVGYT
J gene: TRBJ1-4; CDR3 length: 15; V gene: TRBV4-2; D gene: .; CDR3 protein: ASSQGMVTRYNEKLF
J gene: TRBJ1-4; CDR3 length: 13; V gene: TRBV28; D gene: .; CDR3 protein: ASSLQYNSYEKLF
J gene: TRBJ2-7; CDR3 length: 13; V gene: TRBV5-1; D gene: TRBD1; CDR3 protein: ASTQPGTGRYEQY
J gene: TRBJ2-3; CDR3 length: 13; V gene: TRBV6-1; D gene: .; CDR3 protein: ASSRGGGTGDTQY
J gene: TRBJ2-4; CDR3 length: 11; V gene: TRBV27; D gene: .; CDR3 protein: ASSMGGRNIQY
J gene: TRBJ1-2; CDR3 length: 11; V gene: TRBV7-9; D gene: .; CDR3 protein: ASSLQGVYGYT
J gene: TRBJ1-1; CDR3 length: 13; V gene: TRBV5-1; D gene: .; CDR3 protein: ASSLGTYLNTEAF
J gene: TRBJ2-5; CDR3 length: 14; V gene: TRBV9; D gene: TRBD1; CDR3 protein: ASSVGDRPIPETQY
J gene: TRBJ2-3; CDR3 length: 10; V gene: TRBV27; D gene: .; CDR3 protein: ASSLVAGTQY
J gene: TRBJ2-7; CDR3 length: 13; V gene: TRBV7-9; D gene: TRBD2; CDR3 protein: ASSLVGGSAGEQY
J gene: TRBJ2-1; CDR3 length: 11; V gene: TRBV15; D gene: .; CDR3 protein: ATSSPIRGWQF
J gene: TRBJ2-7; CDR3 length: 12; V gene: TRBV11-2; D gene: .; CDR3 protein: ASSSFTYSYEQY
J gene: TRBJ1-6; CDR3 length: 11; V gene: TRBV6-5; D gene: TRBD1; CDR3 protein: ASSWDRQSPLH
J gene: TRBJ2-2; CDR3 length: 9; V gene: TRBV12-3/TRBV12-4; D gene: .; CDR3 protein: ASSIAGELF